The T cell receptor (beta chain) under discussion was sequenced for a study of blood T cell repertoires in COVID-19. Whole-study context: In each case, the material was cDNA or gDNA derived from T cells, B-cell-depleted T cells, or PBMCs.

Some clones are missing from TCRdb's copy, which holds only in-frame ones; the method was immunoSEQ multiplex PCR. The sample has roughly 100,000 clones; about 87% are singletons. There are 15 residues in the CDR3. J was trimmed by 1 base and V by 4 bases; bases with no gene match: 3. CDR1 is SGHTS, CDR2 YDEGEE, per germline. Sequenced: peripheral blood. The origin of this receptor is a man aged 45-60 years with active or convalescent COVID-19. The chain is built from TRBV5-8 and TRBJ2-4; 9 positions match TRBD1. CDR3 nucleotides: TGTGCCAGCAGCCCTGGACAGGGGGCCAAAAACATTCAGTACTTC. It codes for CASSPGQGAKNIQYF.